The 32 T cell receptor beta chains reported below all come from one sample, sequenced in a study of T cells of healthy individuals. MiXCR, applied by TCRdb to the 5' RACE reads, yields one record per CDR3 protein. The sample has over 40,000 distinct CDR3 sequences, approximately 5% seen once; the top ten hold under 10%. The receptors stem from a human donor in good health.

Ten or more counts support this clonotype. In DNA form, the CDR3 reads TGCAGCGTTCCGGGACTAGCGGGCACAGATACGCAGTATTTT. The encoded protein is CSVPGLAGTDTQYF. The chain joins TRBV29-1 to TRBJ2-3; 11 bases line up with TRBD2. Germline lookup yields CDR1 SQVTM and CDR2 ANQGSEA. V trimming: 5 bases; J trimming: 1 base; junction bases outside the gene matches: 2. CDR3 length: 14 amino acids.

The CDR3 nucleotides are TGTGCCAGCACCCTCGGGAGGTCCTACAATGAGCAGTTCTTC. Translating gives CASTLGRSYNEQFF. The V and J genes are TRBV12-3 or TRBV12-4 and TRBJ2-1, with 7 bases lining up with TRBD2. The CDR3 runs 14 residues. J was trimmed by 1 base and V by 7 bases; bases with no gene match: 4.

This clonotype was recorded many times. The J gene is TRBJ2-1, the V gene TRBV2; 10 nucleotides match TRBD2. From germline, CDR1 is SNHLY and CDR2 FYNNEI. J was trimmed by 3 bases and V by 0 bases; bases with no gene match: 2. This CDR3 comprises 16 residues. The DNA for the CDR3 is TGTGCCAGCAGTGAAGCGGGACTAGCGTTCTACAATGAGCAGTTCTTC. Translation: CASSEAGLAFYNEQFF.

This chain uses TRBV19 with TRBJ1-5; tentative D call: TRBD1 (5 bases). V shed 4 bases and J shed 9 bases, with 16 bases lying between them. This CDR3 contains 14 residues. Germline lookup yields CDR1 LNHDA and CDR2 SQIVND (reference sequence). For the CDR3, the DNA is TGTGCCAGTAGTAGTCGGGAGGGGAGTTTGCCCCAGCATTTT. Translated, it gives CASSSREGSLPQHF. The full variable domain, with the rest looked up from reference TRBV19 and TRBJ1-5, is DGGITQSPKYLFRKEGQNVTLSCEQNLNHDAMYWYRQDPGQGLRLIYYSQIVNDFQKGDIAEGYSVSREKKESFPLTVTSAQKNPTAFYLCASSSREGSLPQHFGDGTRLSIL.

This clonotype was seen repeatedly, ten times or more. CDR3 protein: CASSLVGGTQYF. CDR3 bases: TGTGCCAGCAGCTTGGTTGGGGGTACGCAGTATTTT. The chain couples TRBV5-6 to TRBJ2-3; D may correspond to TRBD1 or TRBD2 (5 bases each). V lost 0 bases to trimming and J lost 8 bases, with 7 bases between them. CDR1 SGHDT and CDR2 YYEEEE come from the germline V gene. The CDR3 totals 12 residues. The full variable domain, with the rest looked up from reference TRBV5-6 and TRBJ2-3, is DAGVTQSPTHLIKTRGQQVTLRCSPKSGHDTVSWYQQALGQGPQFIFQYYEEEERQRGNFPDRFSGHQFPNYSSELNVNALLLGDSALYLCASSLVGGTQYFGPGTRLTVL.

This clonotype was seen at least ten times. V usage is TRBV29-1 and J usage is TRBJ2-5, with 7 bases lining up with TRBD2. This CDR3 has 13 residues. Germline V gene sequence: CDR1 SQVTM, CDR2 ANQGSEA. Unmatched junction bases numbered 6, after V lost 5 bases and J lost 3 bases. CDR3 protein: CSVFLSGKETQYF. CDR3 sequence (DNA): TGCAGCGTTTTTCTAAGCGGGAAAGAGACCCAGTACTTC. Full variable domain (rest looked up from reference TRBV29-1 and TRBJ2-5): SAVISQKPSRDICQRGTSLTIQCQVDSQVTMMFWYRQQPGQSLTLIATANQGSEATYESGFVIDKFPISRPNLTFSTLTVSNMSPEDSSIYLCSVFLSGKETQYFGPGTRLLVL.

The chain combines TRBV7-2 with TRBJ1-1; 7 bases agree with TRBD1. The junction had 6 bases not matched to a gene; V was cut back by 0 bases and J by 5 bases. This CDR3 has 15 amino acids. In germline, CDR1 is SGHTA, CDR2 FQGNSA. The CDR3 loop reads CASSLASRGSTEAFF. DNA for the CDR3: TGTGCCAGCAGCTTAGCAAGCAGGGGGAGTACTGAAGCTTTCTTT.

At least ten counts were recorded for this clonotype. This chain links TRBV2 with TRBJ2-7, with 8 bases aligning to TRBD1. The length of the CDR3 is 14 residues. Trimming at V came to 6 bases and at J to 3 bases, leaving 7 bases not matched to a gene. From germline, CDR1 is SNHLY and CDR2 FYNNEI. CDR3 sequence (DNA): TGTGCCAGCAGGACAGGGGATCTGAACTACGAGCAGTACTTC. This gives the protein CASRTGDLNYEQYF.

In this sample, this clonotype turned up many times. This sequence joins TRBV6-2 or TRBV6-3 and TRBJ1-2; unclear D gene. Trimming left V 4 bases short and J 3 bases short, with 6 bases between. Germline CDR1 reads MNHEY; CDR2 reads SVGEGT. The CDR3 has 12 amino acids. CDR3 amino acids: CASSSSDYGYTF. CDR3 nucleotides: TGTGCCAGCAGTTCATCCGACTATGGCTACACCTTC.

This clonotype was counted many times. The chain combines TRBV20-1 with TRBJ2-7; maybe TRBD2 (5 bases). The CDR3 loop spans 16 amino acids. The germline V and J ends were trimmed by 3 bases and 4 bases, with 22 bases remaining between them. The germline gives CDR1 DFQATT, CDR2 SNEGSKA (reference sequence). As DNA, the CDR3 is TGCAGTGCTAGTGAGGGCGCAGGTCTTCGGGATTACGAGCAGTACTTC. This encodes CSASEGAGLRDYEQYF.

This clonotype was seen ten or more times. V usage is TRBV12-3 or TRBV12-4 and J usage is TRBJ2-3; D is possibly TRBD1 or TRBD2 (5 bases each). There are 15 residues in the CDR3. V was shortened by 3 bases and J by 2 bases, with 12 bases between the two germline ends. The CDR3 nucleotides are TGTGCCAGCAGTTTTGGGGACGGGAACACAGATACGCAGTATTTT. As protein: CASSFGDGNTDTQYF.

Ten or more counts support this clonotype. CDR3 in DNA: TGTGCCAGCAGTCCAACAGCCTATGGCTACACCTTC. Translation gives CASSPTAYGYTF. The chain joins TRBV6-2 or TRBV6-3 to TRBJ1-2, with D unclear. This CDR3 contains 12 residues. Trimming left V 5 bases short and J 4 bases short, with 8 bases between. Germline V gives CDR1 MNHEY, CDR2 SVGEGT.

This clonotype was picked up many times. This chain joins TRBV6-1 and TRBJ2-3; TRBD2 might be the D (5 bases). Between the trimmed V and J ends, which lost 1 base and 7 bases, there was a span of 12 bases. This CDR3 has 14 residues. From germline, CDR1 is MNHNS and CDR2 SASEGT. Written as DNA, the CDR3 is TGTGCCAGCAGTGAAGGTTTAGCGAGCAATACGCAGTATTTT. Encoded protein: CASSEGLASNTQYF.

This clonotype was seen repeatedly, ten times or more. The V and J genes are TRBV13 and TRBJ2-5, with 8 bases matching TRBD2. The germline CDR1 and CDR2 sequences are PRHDT and FYEKMQ (reference sequence). V gave up 3 bases and J gave up 3 bases; unmatched junction bases: 3. The CDR3 is made up of 14 amino acids. The CDR3 sequence: CASSLGAGEETQYF. In DNA form, the CDR3 reads TGTGCCAGCAGCTTGGGAGCGGGGGAAGAGACCCAGTACTTC.

Only a few counts were recorded for this clonotype. This chain links TRBV5-1 with TRBJ1-1; TRBD1 matches at 7 bases. Germline V gives CDR1 SGHRS, CDR2 YFSETQ. Losses at the gene ends were 0 bases for V and 6 bases for J; bases not matched to a gene: 11. The CDR3 is 16 amino acids. The CDR3 protein is CASSLAAGGIGSEAFF. The CDR3 DNA sequence: TGCGCCAGCAGCTTGGCGGCAGGGGGAATTGGTTCTGAAGCTTTCTTT.

This clonotype was recorded many times. V usage is TRBV7-2 and J usage is TRBJ2-3; 12 positions match TRBD2. CDR1 and CDR2 (germline): SGHTA, FQGNSA. V shed 5 bases and J 5 bases; nucleotides not matched to a gene: 2. The length of the CDR3 is 14 residues. CDR3 in amino acids: CASSLGLAGDTQYF. In DNA, the CDR3 is TGTGCCAGCAGCCTGGGACTAGCGGGAGATACGCAGTATTTT.

The chain couples TRBV14 to TRBJ1-1; D remains unclear. In germline, CDR1 is SGHDN, CDR2 FVKESK. This CDR3 is built from 12 residues. V lost 0 bases and J lost 6, with 5 bases in between. DNA of the CDR3: TGTGCCAGCAGCCAAGACTACGCTGAAGCTTTCTTT. Translating gives CASSQDYAEAFF.

This clonotype was observed at least ten times. This chain connects TRBV28 to TRBJ2-7, with 13 positions matching TRBD2. The trim removed 6 bases at V and 5 bases at J, leaving 7 bases unmatched. This CDR3 is 15 amino acids long. Germline CDR1 is MDHEN and CDR2 is SYDVKM. DNA for the CDR3: TGTGCCAGCAGCTCACTAGCGGGAGGGCCTAACGAGCAGTACTTC. This translates into CASSSLAGGPNEQYF.

This clonotype was detected ten times or more. This chain connects TRBV2 to TRBJ2-1, with TRBD2 as a possible D gene (5 bases). The CDR3 is made up of 17 amino acids. From germline, CDR1 is SNHLY and CDR2 FYNNEI. V was pared by 2 bases and J by 1 base, with 15 bases between. The DNA for the CDR3 is TGTGCCAGCAGTGAAACTACACTAGTTTGGTCCTACAATGAGCAGTTCTTC. Its protein product is CASSETTLVWSYNEQFF.

This clonotype has just a few counts. The rearrangement links TRBV2 to TRBJ1-5; TRBD1 aligns across 10 bases. The germline gives CDR1 SNHLY, CDR2 FYNNEI. The V gene end was trimmed by 6 bases and the J gene end by 6 bases; junction bases not matched to a gene: 5. The CDR3 runs to 14 residues. CDR3 coding DNA: TGTGCCAGCAGATCCGGGACAGGGGTTCAGCCCCAGCATTTT. Encoded protein: CASRSGTGVQPQHF.

This clonotype has a count of ten or more. The chain recombines TRBV20-1 with TRBJ2-3, with 8 bases that match TRBD1. The CDR3 runs 13 residues. CDR1 is DFQATT, CDR2 SNEGSKA, per germline (reference sequence). Trimming removed 5 bases from V and 5 bases from J; junction bases left unmatched: 6. CDR3 sequence (DNA): TGCAGTGCTCAGGGGGCGGTTTTAGATACGCAGTATTTT. This translates into CSAQGAVLDTQYF.

This clonotype was seen many times. The CDR3 coding sequence is TGCAGCGTTGGGGGGAGGGAGACTGAAGCTTTCTTT. It yields the protein CSVGGRETEAFF. This chain connects TRBV29-1 to TRBJ1-1; TRBD1 might be the D (5 bases). Trimming cost V 4 bases and J 5 bases, with 11 bases left between them. Germline V CDR1 and CDR2: SQVTM, ANQGSEA. The CDR3 length is 12 residues.

The chain uses TRBV10-3 and TRBJ2-1; 9 bases line up with TRBD2. The CDR3 has 15 residues. Germline CDR1 reads ENHRY; CDR2 reads SYGVKD. The J segment lost 3 bases and the V segment lost 11 bases, leaving 11 bases of the junction unmatched. CDR3 sequence reads: CAAPAGGTNYNEQFF. The CDR3 DNA reads TGTGCCGCGCCCGCGGGGGGGACGAACTACAATGAGCAGTTCTTC.

This clonotype has just a few counts. The chain recombines TRBV19 with TRBJ2-2, with D possibly TRBD1 on 5 matching bases. Trimming pared 6 bases from V and 0 bases from J, leaving 8 bases between. Germline CDR1 and CDR2: LNHDA and SQIVND (reference sequence). CDR3 length: 14 amino acids. CDR3 coding DNA: TGTGCCAGTAGCGCAGGGTCGAACACCGGGGAGCTGTTTTTT. Its translation: CASSAGSNTGELFF.

This clonotype was observed many times. The chain joins TRBV15 to TRBJ1-5; no definite D call. Looked up from germline, CDR1 is LNHNV and CDR2 is YYDKDF (reference sequence). The CDR3 runs 14 residues. Trimming took 3 bases from V and 6 from J, leaving 12 bases between them. DNA of the CDR3: TGTGCCACCAGCAGGGATAGGGTTGGTCAGCCCCAGCATTTT. It yields the protein CATSRDRVGQPQHF.

By share of the sample, this clonotype is medium-sized. This chain connects TRBV12-3 or TRBV12-4 to TRBJ2-1, with D possibly called TRBD1 or TRBD2 (5 bases each). The length of the CDR3 is 13 residues. Deletions cut 5 bases from V and 9 bases from J, with 14 bases between. CDR3 DNA: TGTGCCAGCAGTAGGTTGGGGGATGGTGAGCAGTTCTTC. Its protein is CASSRLGDGEQFF.

The chain recombines TRBV20-1 with TRBJ2-3, with TRBD2 matching over 7 bases. The CDR3 is 15 residues long. V lost 0 bases to trimming and J lost 2 bases; unmatched junction nucleotides: 5. Germline lookup yields CDR1 DFQATT and CDR2 SNEGSKA (reference sequence). The CDR3 region is CSARDGLGDTDTQYF. CDR3 nucleotide sequence: TGCAGTGCTAGAGACGGACTAGGGGACACAGATACGCAGTATTTT.

This clonotype was seen many times. The V and J genes are TRBV7-2 and TRBJ1-2; perhaps TRBD1 as D (5 bases). The germline V gene has CDR1 SGHTA and CDR2 FQGNSA. V lost 5 bases and J lost 5, with 18 bases in between. The CDR3 is 15 amino acids. The CDR3: CASSLQAGLEYGYTF. The CDR3 DNA is TGTGCCAGCAGCCTCCAGGCAGGGCTCGAGTATGGCTACACCTTC.

This clonotype was seen at least ten times. V is TRBV24-1 and J is TRBJ2-3; perhaps TRBD2 as D (6 bases). V was pared by 4 bases and J by 5 bases, with 12 bases between. The germline V gene has CDR1 KGHDR and CDR2 SFDVKD. There are 14 residues in the CDR3. CDR3 bases: TGTGCCACCAGTGACGCGGGACTTTTAGATACGCAGTATTTT. Residues: CATSDAGLLDTQYF.

This clonotype appeared a few times. This rearrangement joins TRBV20-1 to TRBJ2-5; D possibly corresponds to TRBD2 (6 bases). Germline V gene sequence: CDR1 DFQATT, CDR2 SNEGSKA (reference sequence). V was trimmed by 4 bases and J by 4 bases, leaving 16 bases between them. The length of the CDR3 is 14 residues. The CDR3 coding sequence is TGCAGTGCTACCCCCCCGGGACTCGGAGAGACCCAGTACTTC. Translation gives CSATPPGLGETQYF.

The table lists this clonotype with a count of one. The genes are TRBV10-3 and TRBJ1-5; D gene uncertain. Germline V lookup: CDR1 ENHRY, CDR2 SYGVKD. This CDR3 has 14 amino acids. V dropped 0 bases and J dropped 4 bases, with 7 bases sitting between them. The CDR3 DNA reads as TGTGCCATCAGTGAGTCTAACGGGAATCAGCCCCAGCATTTT. Translation: CAISESNGNQPQHF.

Many counts were recorded for this clonotype. The gene calls are TRBV20-1 and TRBJ2-7, with TRBD1 matching 8 bases. J was trimmed by 1 base and V by 0 bases; bases with no gene match: 14. The CDR3 is 18 residues long. The germline CDR1 and CDR2 sequences are DFQATT and SNEGSKA (reference sequence). The CDR3 nucleotides read TGCAGTGCTAGAGATCTGGGTGCAGGACAGGGCGGGTCCTACGAGCAGTACTTC. The encoded protein is CSARDLGAGQGGSYEQYF.